This TCR beta chain came from a study of graft-versus-host responses after intestinal transplantation (dated by TCRdb to 2020 to 2023). Study-level background: Recipients received multivisceral, liver-intestinal, or isolated intestinal transplants. Graft-versus-host and host-versus-graft alloreactive T cell clones were tracked in the graft, circulation and bone marrow after intestinal transplantation using bulk TCR-beta CDR3 sequencing. To identify alloreactive clones, pre-transplant mixed lymphocyte reaction products were sequenced and then compared with unstimulated pre-transplant donor and recipient T cells. All recipients received anti-thymocyte globulin induction followed by maintenance tacrolimus and steroids for around three years. A cohort of some 24 intestinal transplant recipients, including one retransplant, was enrolled, and a few patients lacking pretransplant specimens were excluded. A peak of at least 4% donor T cells among recipient peripheral blood mononuclear cells was the definition used for donor T cell macrochimerism. Instead of going to the commercial service, samples from a few later patients were sequenced in-house on an Illumina MiSeq and processed with MiXCR. Results and caveats for the whole study, not just this receptor: Conclusions were limited by the relatively low number and heterogeneity of intestinal transplant patients. GvH clones were detected in recipient bone marrow, and some appeared earlier in ileal mucosa or blood, consistent with an intestinal mucosal origin. In the allografts of patients with donor T cell macrochimerism, GvH to HvG T cell clonal ratios were high. Peak levels of circulating GvH clones were associated with declines in HvG clones early after transplant.

The table lists this clone with a count of one. Its antigen has not been determined. No much larger clone exists at a distance of one base, and base qualities are not known. The germline V gene provides CDR1 SGHRS and CDR2 YFSETQ. Trimming removed 0 bases from V and 5 bases from J, leaving 9 bases between the germline ends. The CDR3 spans 14 residues, from the cysteine through the phenylalanine. Only CDR3 DNA is held: 42 bases, read in frame from base 1. Dithiothreitol, EDTA incubations and collagenase D digestion were used to isolate intraepithelial and lamina propria lymphocytes from graft specimens. Bulk TCR-beta sequencing was performed on serial intestinal graft biopsy specimens collected as late as 600 days after transplant. Library prep was done by the immunoSEQ multiplex PCR assay. Adaptive Biotechnologies carried out high-throughput TCR-beta CDR3 sequencing of genomic DNA for most patients. The paper's data handling went like this. TCR sequencing data for 18 patients were retrieved from Adaptive's ImmunoSEQ software; a few other patients were processed with MiXCR and VDJtools. Because the origin of CDR3 nucleotide sequences shared between donor and recipient could not be assigned, those sequences were removed. At least 2-fold expansion over unstimulated cells and a minimum CFSE-low frequency of 0.002% (template counts) or 0.001% (read counts) were required for clones to be classified as alloreactive. Clones were considered mappable if detected in sequenced pre-transplant spleen, lymph node, or MLR CFSE-low populations of the donor or recipient. Cumulative frequency of alloreactive clones was calculated as a percentage of all sequences weighted by copy number. What TCRdb holds here is the immuneACCESS table cut down to in-frame rearrangements. Part of the clones is not present; checked against another copy, under half of the missing clones reflect an unresolved V gene, and the others are unexplained. The V and J calls and clone size come from that table; D and trimming were worked out from the DNA. The sample has around 23,000 clones on record, roughly 79% of them singletons. The biggest ten clones account for roughly 3% of the sample.

The sequencing here drew on ileum tissue, taken 12 days after intestinal transplant. The chain is encoded by TRBV5-1 joined to TRBJ2-4; TRBD2 might be the D gene, on 5 matching bases. This sequence was found in a human patient who received an intestinal transplant, so some T cells may come from the graft donor. The DNA reads as follows: TGCGCCAGCAGCTTGGGAGGGATCCAAAACATTCAGTACTTC. It translates to CASSLGGIQNIQYF.